This entry features one T cell receptor beta chain sequence. As yet, its antigen is unknown. Each CDR3 protein is one row after TCRdb ran MiXCR on the 5' RACE reads. The top ten clones hold under 15% of a sample with just over 400,000 distinct CDR3 sequences, about a quarter of them seen once. This specimen comes from a study of T-cell memory formation after mild COVID-19. Study results and caveats: Cross-reactive memory appears to have joined, as suggested by some responding clones showing up in pre-infection memory.

The CDR3 extends over 12 amino acids. V lost 4 bases and J lost 9, with 12 bases in between. From germline, CDR1 is MNHNS and CDR2 SASEGT. Sequenced input: PBMCs or a T cell subset sorted from them (not recorded which). The sequence was collected from an adult woman who had mild COVID-19 (a few samples of this study predate the infection). Cell type and time point are not known. The chain carries TRBV6-1 and TRBJ1-1, with D uncertain. CDR3 sequence reads: CASSAAGSKAFF. CDR3 DNA sequence: TGTGCCAGCAGTGCCGCGGGGTCTAAAGCTTTCTTT.